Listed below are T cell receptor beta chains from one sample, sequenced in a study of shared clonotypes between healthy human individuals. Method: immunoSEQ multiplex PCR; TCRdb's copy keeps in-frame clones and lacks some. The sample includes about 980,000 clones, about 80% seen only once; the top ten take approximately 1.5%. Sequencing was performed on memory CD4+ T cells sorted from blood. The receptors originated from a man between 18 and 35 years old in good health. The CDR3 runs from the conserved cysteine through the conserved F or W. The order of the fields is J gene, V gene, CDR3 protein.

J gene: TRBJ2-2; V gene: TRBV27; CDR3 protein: CASSLRALINRLNTGELFF
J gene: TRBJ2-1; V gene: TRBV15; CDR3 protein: CATSRDGNSYNEQFF
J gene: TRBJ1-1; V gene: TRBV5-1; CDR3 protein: CASSLRGTNTEAFF
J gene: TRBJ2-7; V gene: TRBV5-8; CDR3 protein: CASSLNYEQYF
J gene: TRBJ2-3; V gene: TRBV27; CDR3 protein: CASRSAGQGSDTQYF
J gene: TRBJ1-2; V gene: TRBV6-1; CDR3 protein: CASSEAWSPAPYGYTF
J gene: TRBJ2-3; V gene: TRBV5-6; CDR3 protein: CASSLVGAGVTDTQYF
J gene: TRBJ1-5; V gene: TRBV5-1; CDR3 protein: CASSLVWGSTQPQHF
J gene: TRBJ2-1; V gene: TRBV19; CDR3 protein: CASKPTSGGALGQFF
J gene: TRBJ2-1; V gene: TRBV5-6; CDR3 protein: CASSHPGDGVYNEQFF
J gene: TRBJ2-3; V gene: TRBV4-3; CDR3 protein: CASSQEFGVWGTDTQYF
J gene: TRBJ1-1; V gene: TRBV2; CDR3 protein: CASSLAGTKNTEAFF